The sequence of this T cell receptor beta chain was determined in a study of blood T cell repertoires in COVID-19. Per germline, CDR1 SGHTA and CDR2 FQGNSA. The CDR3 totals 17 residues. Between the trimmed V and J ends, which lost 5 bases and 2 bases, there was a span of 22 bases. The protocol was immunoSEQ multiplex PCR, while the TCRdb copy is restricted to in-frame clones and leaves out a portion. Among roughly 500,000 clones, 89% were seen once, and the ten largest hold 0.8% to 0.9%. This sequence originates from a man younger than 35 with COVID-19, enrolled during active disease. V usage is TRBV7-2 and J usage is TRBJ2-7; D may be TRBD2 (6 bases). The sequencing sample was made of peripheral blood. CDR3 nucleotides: TGTGCCAGCAGCCCATCTAGGTTTAGCGGCGAACCCTACGAGCAGTACTTC. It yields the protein CASSPSRFSGEPYEQYF. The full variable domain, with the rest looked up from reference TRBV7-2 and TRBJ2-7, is GAGVSQSPSNKVTEKGKDVELRCDPISGHTALYWYRQSLGQGLEFLIYFQGNSAPDKSGLPSDRFSAERTGGSVSTLTIQRTQQEDSAVYLCASSPSRFSGEPYEQYFGPGTRLTVT.